This T cell receptor (beta chain) was recorded in a study of cytomegalovirus exposure and HLA in healthy donors. Study-level points and caveats: When presence/absence was analysed, sequencing depth was taken to be roughly uniform across donors.

About this clone: Its antigen is still unknown. Other DNA sequences of this sample code for an identical CDR3.

Donors sampled were nominally healthy, though unrecorded immune exposures were likely. 13 Jbeta primers and 60 Vbeta primers were used for the PCR. TCRdb's table, derived via immunoSEQ multiplex PCR, lists solely in-frame clones and lacks some. The sample lists fewer than 150,000 clones, over 65% seen once, with less than 3% in the top ten. The sequencing input was PBMCs. This clonotype originated in a male donor in good health and CMV-seronegative.

The CDR3 nucleotides read TGTGCCAGCAGCTTCCGGGGGGATACGCAGTATTTT. This sequence encodes CASSFRGDTQYF. The chain has TRBV11-3 and TRBJ2-3, with D possibly matching TRBD2 (6 bases). The V and J ends lost 3 bases and 6 bases respectively, with 7 bases between them. CDR1 and CDR2 (germline): SGHNT, YENEEA. The CDR3 runs 12 residues.